Sequencing of this T cell receptor (beta chain) was carried out in a study of blood T cell repertoires in COVID-19. Study-level background: Italy, Spain and the United States were the sources of the convalescent and acute COVID-19 samples. PBMCs, B-cell-depleted T cells, or T cells provided the cDNA or gDNA that made up the material.

Libraries were prepared by immunoSEQ multiplex PCR; TCRdb keeps only in-frame clonotypes and omits some of them. The data hold 110,000 or so clones, with about 85% observed a single time. This CDR3 is 17 amino acids long. Germline V CDR1 and CDR2: SGHRS, YFSETQ. V shed 7 bases and J 7 bases; nucleotides not matched to a gene: 17. Sequencing was carried out using peripheral blood. The chain combines TRBV5-1 with TRBJ2-1; 10 bases match TRBD1. The source of this sequence is a middle-aged man with acute or convalescent COVID-19. The DNA of the CDR3 is TGCGCCAGCGGATTTTTATCCGGGACAGGGGTTGGGAATGAGCAGTTCTTC. Translating it yields CASGFLSGTGVGNEQFF. The full variable domain, in which reference TRBV5-1 and TRBJ2-1 provide the parts outside the CDR3, is KAGVTQTPRYLIKTRGQQVTLSCSPISGHRSVSWYQQTPGQGLQFLFEYFSETQRNKGNFPGRFSGRQFSNSRSEMNVSTLELGDSALYLCASGFLSGTGVGNEQFFGPGTRLTVL.